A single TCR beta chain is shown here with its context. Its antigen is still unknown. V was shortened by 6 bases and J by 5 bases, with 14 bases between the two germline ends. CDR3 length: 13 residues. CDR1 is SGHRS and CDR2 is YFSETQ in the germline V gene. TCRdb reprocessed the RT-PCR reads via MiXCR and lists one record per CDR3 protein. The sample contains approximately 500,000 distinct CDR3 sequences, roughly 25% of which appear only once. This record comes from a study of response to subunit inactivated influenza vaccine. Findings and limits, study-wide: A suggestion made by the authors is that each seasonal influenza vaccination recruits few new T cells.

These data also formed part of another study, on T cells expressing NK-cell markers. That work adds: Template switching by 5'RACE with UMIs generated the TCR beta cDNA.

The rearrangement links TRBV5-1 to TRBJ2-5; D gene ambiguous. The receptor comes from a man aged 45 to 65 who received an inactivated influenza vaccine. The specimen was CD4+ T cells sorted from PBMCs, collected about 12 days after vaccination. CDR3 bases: TGCGCCAGCAACCTGGCAGGTTTGGAGACCCAGTACTTC. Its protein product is CASNLAGLETQYF.